Each of the 3 T cell receptor beta chains below was sequenced from the same sample in a study of radiotherapy plus CTLA-4 blockade in lung cancer. Profiling relied on immunoSEQ multiplex PCR, and the TCRdb table lists in-frame clones only, not all of them. The repertoire holds over 60,000 clones, with around 87% as singletons. The sequences come from peripheral blood, collected from a patient treated with radiotherapy plus ipilimumab. The receptors shown here come from a human donor with non-small cell lung cancer that progressed on radiotherapy plus ipilimumab.

The rearrangement joins TRBV30 to TRBJ1-5; D not certain. The CDR3 spans 17 residues. From germline, CDR1 is GTSNPN and CDR2 SVGIG (reference sequence). Trimming pared 1 base from V and 2 bases from J, leaving 18 bases between. CDR3 protein: CAWSADALYIRNQPQHF. The CDR3 nucleotides read TGTGCCTGGAGTGCGGACGCCCTATATATTCGCAATCAGCCCCAGCATTTT.

The V and J genes are TRBV11-2 and TRBJ2-3; no firm D call. V was cut by 5 bases and J by 6 bases, with 21 bases left in between. CDR3 length: 16 amino acids. CDR1 and CDR2 (germline): SGHAT, FQNNGV. DNA for the CDR3: TGTGCCAGCAGCCGAGGTTTAGGGCTACCTACCGATACGCAGTATTTT. Its translation: CASSRGLGLPTDTQYF.

The rearrangement links TRBV6-6 to TRBJ1-5; the match to TRBD1 covers 7 bases. The germline V gene encodes CDR1 MNHNY and CDR2 SVGAGI (reference sequence). The CDR3 covers 14 residues. Germline trimming cut 6 bases from V and 2 bases from J; bases unmatched to any gene: 4. CDR3 sequence: CASSDRDGNQPQHF. DNA of the CDR3: TGTGCCAGCAGCGACAGGGATGGCAATCAGCCCCAGCATTTT.